Each of the 25 T cell receptor beta chains below was sequenced from the same sample in a study of cytotoxic CD8 clonotypes in ibrutinib-treated CLL. Measured with immunoSEQ multiplex PCR; TCRdb has only the in-frame clones, and not every one. The sample contains 95,000 to 100,000 clones, approximately 80% of which appear only once. The sequencing used PBMCs, collected after 12 months of ibrutinib treatment. The receptors here all came from a human donor with chronic lymphocytic leukemia.

This clone appeared a few times. This rearrangement joins TRBV28 to TRBJ1-6; no reliable D call. V was shortened by 8 bases and J by 8 bases, with 10 bases between the two germline ends. Germline CDR1 and CDR2: MDHEN and SYDVKM. There are 12 residues in the CDR3. The CDR3 here is CASAQTHSPLHF. The CDR3 coding sequence is TGTGCCAGCGCTCAGACCCATTCACCCCTCCACTTT.

The V gene is TRBV9, the J gene TRBJ1-1, with D possibly being TRBD1 (5 bases). Germline assignment: CDR1 SGDLS and CDR2 YYNGEE. V lost 0 bases to trimming and J lost 6 bases, with 12 bases between them. The CDR3 is made up of 14 amino acids. The CDR3 region has the DNA TGTGCCAGCAGCGTAGAGGGGCAGGTCGCTGAAGCTTTCTTT. The encoded protein is CASSVEGQVAEAFF.

The genes are TRBV7-8 and TRBJ2-2, with 9 bases that match TRBD2. Germline V gives CDR1 SGHVS, CDR2 FQNEAQ. The trim removed 1 base at V and 6 bases at J, leaving 9 bases unmatched. The CDR3 is 17 residues long. This CDR3 is CASSLVRLAGLAGELFF. In nucleotides, the CDR3 is TGTGCCAGCAGCTTAGTGCGGCTAGCGGGGTTGGCCGGGGAGCTGTTTTTT.

The chain recombines TRBV5-6 with TRBJ1-2; D is unresolved. V shed 1 base and J shed 5 bases, with 15 bases lying between them. The CDR3 consists of 15 residues. Germline V CDR1 and CDR2: SGHDT, YYEEEE. CDR3: CASSLNEGGWYGYTF. In DNA, the CDR3 is TGTGCCAGCAGCTTGAACGAGGGTGGGTGGTATGGCTACACCTTC.

This clone was seen only a few times. Germline and junction disagree at one end, which may indicate a read error. The chain carries TRBV2 and TRBJ1-1; no reliable D call. CDR3 length: 12 residues. The V gene's germline CDR1 is SNHLY and CDR2 FYNNEI. CDR3 region: CASSRENIEAFF. The DNA for the CDR3 is TGTGCCAGCAGCCGTGAAAACATTGAAGCTTTCTTT.

V usage is TRBV6-5 and J usage is TRBJ1-2; possible D gene TRBD1, 5 bases. The CDR3 covers 13 residues. V was trimmed by 6 bases and J by 6 bases, leaving 14 bases between them. Germline loops: CDR1 MNHEY, CDR2 SVGAGI. The CDR3 reads CASSPLTEDGYTF. The CDR3 DNA reads TGTGCCAGCAGCCCCCTGACAGAAGATGGCTACACCTTC.

V and J are TRBV25-1 and TRBJ2-5, with 9 bases aligning to TRBD1. Germline CDR1 is MGHDK and CDR2 is SYGVNS. CDR3 length: 18 amino acids. Trimming took 0 bases from V and 5 from J; bases not matched to a gene: 13. In nucleotides, the CDR3 is TGTGCCAGCAGTGAATATGGTAGGGACAGGGTAAAAGACGAGACCCAGTACTTC. As protein: CASSEYGRDRVKDETQYF.

The rearrangement joins TRBV15 to TRBJ1-1; D is ambiguous. The CDR3 is 12 amino acids. The germline V and J ends were trimmed by 1 base and 5 bases, with 5 bases remaining between them. CDR1 is LNHNV and CDR2 is YYDKDF in the germline V gene (reference sequence). CDR3 in amino acids: CATSRGRTEAFF. The CDR3 DNA reads as TGTGCCACCAGCAGAGGACGGACTGAAGCTTTCTTT.

The rearrangement uses TRBV7-9 and TRBJ1-3; D gene unclear. The CDR3 loop spans 14 amino acids. Germline CDR1 and CDR2: SEHNR and FQNEAQ (reference sequence). The V end was cut by 5 bases, the J end by 12 bases, with 20 bases between. The CDR3 coding sequence is TGTGCCAGCAGCCCACCGAGCCCTCGAATGGGCATATATTTT. Translation: CASSPPSPRMGIYF.

This chain links TRBV5-1 with TRBJ2-5; D ambiguous. The CDR3 sequence is 14 residues long. V was shortened by 3 bases and J by 2 bases, with 11 bases between the two germline ends. The germline V gene has CDR1 SGHRS and CDR2 YFSETQ. The CDR3, as DNA: TGCGCCAGCAGCTGGAGTATATCTCAAGAGACCCAGTACTTC. Translating gives CASSWSISQETQYF.

This chain uses TRBV28 with TRBJ2-2; no clear D. The V end lost 3 bases, the J end lost 6 bases, and 8 bases lay between the germline ends. The CDR3 spans 13 residues. Per the germline V gene, CDR1 is MDHEN and CDR2 is SYDVKM. DNA of the CDR3: TGTGCCAGCAGTTTGAGAGTACCCGGGGAGCTGTTTTTT. It yields the protein CASSLRVPGELFF.

V and J are TRBV30 and TRBJ1-5, with D maybe TRBD1 (5 bases). CDR3 size: 14 residues. The germline V gene encodes CDR1 GTSNPN and CDR2 SVGIG (reference sequence). V lost 2 bases, J lost 0 bases, and 8 bases lay in between. CDR3 region: CAWSQGDSNQPQHF. The DNA of the CDR3 is TGTGCCTGGAGTCAGGGAGATAGCAATCAGCCCCAGCATTTT.

The chain employs TRBV6-1 and TRBJ1-1, with D perhaps matching TRBD1 (6 bases). CDR1 is MNHNS, CDR2 SASEGT, per germline. The CDR3 runs to 12 residues. The V end lost 5 bases, the J end lost 8 bases, and 12 bases lay between the germline ends. CDR3: CASSTGYQEAFF. The CDR3 DNA follows: TGTGCCAGCAGTACAGGGTACCAAGAAGCTTTCTTT.

The gene calls are TRBV7-2 and TRBJ2-7; D unclear. Deletions cut 6 bases from V and 6 bases from J, with 24 bases between. Germline V CDR1 and CDR2: SGHTA, FQGNSA. This CDR3 has 16 amino acids. Here the CDR3 DNA reads TGTGCCAGCAGACCCTTGGGCCTCGACCCGATGGGCGAGCAGTACTTC. Protein sequence: CASRPLGLDPMGEQYF.

The chain is built from TRBV30 and TRBJ2-6; no reliable D call. The germline V and J ends were trimmed by 1 base and 1 base, with 5 bases remaining between them. Looked up from germline, CDR1 is GTSNPN and CDR2 is SVGIG (reference sequence). The CDR3 runs to 14 residues. The CDR3 loop is CAWSAGSGANVLTF. CDR3 DNA: TGTGCCTGGAGTGCCGGGTCTGGGGCCAACGTCCTGACTTTC. Full variable domain (missing parts from reference TRBV30 and TRBJ2-6): SQTIHQWPATLVQPVGSPLSLECTVEGTSNPNLYWYRQAAGRGLQLLFYSVGIGQISSEVPQNLSASRPQDRQFILSSKKLLLSDSGFYLCAWSAGSGANVLTFGAGSRLTVL.

This clone was recorded a few times. This rearrangement joins TRBV6-1 to TRBJ2-2; D possibly uses TRBD1 or TRBD2 (5 bases each). The CDR3 is made up of 14 amino acids. Germline CDR1 and CDR2: MNHNS and SASEGT. Trimming removed 10 bases from V and 7 bases from J, with 19 bases in between. The CDR3 spells CATLGVERGGELFF. The CDR3 region has the DNA TGTGCCACTCTGGGGGTGGAACGGGGCGGGGAGCTGTTTTTT.

The rearrangement uses TRBV4-2 and TRBJ2-7; D may be TRBD1 or TRBD2 (5 bases each). Trimming shortened V by 1 base and J by 11 bases, and 27 bases separated the two germline ends. The germline V gene encodes CDR1 LGHNA and CDR2 YNFKEQ. This CDR3 contains 17 residues. In DNA form, the CDR3 reads TGTGCCAGCAGCCAAGCGGGGTTAGGAGACGGGGCCGCCTCGGAGTACTTC. Protein: CASSQAGLGDGAASEYF.

This rearrangement joins TRBV6-6 to TRBJ1-2; no clear D. The germline V gene has CDR1 MNHNY and CDR2 SVGAGI (reference sequence). With 0 bases removed from V and 0 bases from J, the gap between germline ends came to 11 bases. The length of the CDR3 is 16 residues. The CDR3 DNA follows: TGTGCCAGCAGTTACTCTCCCACGGCCGCTAACTATGGCTACACCTTC. This sequence encodes CASSYSPTAANYGYTF.

J is TRBJ1-1 and V is TRBV7-9; TRBD1 is a possible D gene (6 bases). The CDR3 covers 15 residues. Germline CDR1 is SEHNR and CDR2 is FQNEAQ (reference sequence). Trimming shortened V by 4 bases and J by 0 bases, and 12 bases separated the two germline ends. CDR3 sequence reads: CASSSRQAMNTEAFF. CDR3 nucleotide sequence: TGTGCCAGCAGCTCCCGACAGGCCATGAACACTGAAGCTTTCTTT.

The rearrangement joins TRBV7-8 to TRBJ1-1; tentatively, D is TRBD1 (6 bases). The V and J ends lost 7 bases and 1 base respectively, with 16 bases between them. Germline assignment: CDR1 SGHVS and CDR2 FQNEAQ. The CDR3 extends over 15 amino acids. The CDR3 nucleotides are TGTGCCAGCACAATATACAGGGATCCGAACACTGAAGCTTTCTTT. Encoded protein: CASTIYRDPNTEAFF.

This chain connects TRBV27 to TRBJ1-1, with D possibly TRBD1 on 6 matching bases. Germline-derived CDR1 and CDR2 are MNHEY and SMNVEV (reference sequence). Trimming removed 6 bases from V and 4 bases from J, with 18 bases in between. This CDR3 contains 15 residues. CDR3 in DNA: TGTGCCAGCAGCCAGGGGCCGGTTCGGGGCACTGAAGCTTTCTTT. It is translated as CASSQGPVRGTEAFF.

The rearrangement joins TRBV6-9 to TRBJ2-3; TRBD2 agrees at 10 bases. The CDR3 totals 16 residues. J was trimmed by 5 bases and V by 5 bases; bases with no gene match: 10. The germline V gene encodes CDR1 MNHGY and CDR2 SVAAGI. CDR3: CASSEGERGGGDTQYF. The CDR3 DNA reads TGTGCCAGCAGTGAAGGGGAGCGGGGGGGCGGAGATACGCAGTATTTT.

This sequence joins TRBV6-1 and TRBJ1-5; D is undetermined. CDR3 length: 15 residues. Germline-derived CDR1 and CDR2 are MNHNS and SASEGT. With 7 bases removed from V and 2 bases from J, the gap between germline ends came to 15 bases. The DNA for the CDR3 is TGTGCCAGCAATTTGGACCATAGGGGCAATCAGCCCCAGCATTTT. Translating it yields CASNLDHRGNQPQHF.

J is TRBJ2-7 and V is TRBV6-5; tentatively, D is TRBD1 (6 bases). Germline assignment: CDR1 MNHEY and CDR2 SVGAGI. The CDR3 contains 14 residues. Trimming shortened V by 8 bases and J by 2 bases, and 16 bases separated the two germline ends. The DNA for the CDR3 is TGTGCCAGCGCACGGCACGACAGGACCTACGAGCAGTACTTC. Its protein product is CASARHDRTYEQYF.

V is TRBV5-4 and J is TRBJ1-5; D ambiguous. CDR3 length: 15 amino acids. Trimming left V 0 bases short and J 3 bases short, with 10 bases between. Germline lookup yields CDR1 SGHNT and CDR2 YYREEE (reference sequence). The chain's CDR3 is CASSLAGFPNQPQHF. CDR3 DNA: TGTGCCAGCAGCTTGGCGGGTTTTCCCAATCAGCCCCAGCATTTT.